This TCR beta chain was recovered during a study of regulatory T cells in long-lasting Graves disease. Whole-study findings and limits: Results may be inaccurate due to the small sample size.

This clonotype came up many times. Its antigen is not identified. There are 17 residues in the CDR3. V gave up 3 bases and J gave up 5 bases; unmatched junction bases: 8. Arm-PCR of CDR3 regions and iRepertoire HTBI primers were used to build TCR beta libraries. TCRdb reprocessed the multiplex PCR reads via MiXCR and lists one record per CDR3 protein. The sample holds 300,000 to 500,000 distinct CDR3 sequences, more than 20% seen once. The sample's time point: persistent/refractory GD, antithyroid drugs over 5 years with positive TRAb. The TCR library was made from RNA that had been extracted from PBMCs in TRIzol.

The chain has TRBV12-3 or TRBV12-4 and TRBJ2-5; 14 nucleotides align to TRBD2. The sequence was obtained from a female donor with Graves disease. Sequencing used peripheral blood mononuclear cells (PBMCs), obtained when the disease was refractory, from a patient treated with antithyroid drugs. The CDR3 sequence is CASSFAAGTSGSETQYF. CDR3 DNA sequence: TGTGCCAGCAGTTTCGCAGCCGGGACTAGCGGGAGTGAGACCCAGTACTTC.